The text below deals with one T cell receptor beta chain. What it binds is not known. These data are taken from a study of shared clonotypes between healthy human individuals. In the study overall: Donors consisted of a couple of women and three men between 18 and 49. Study-level results: Non-shared clonotypes had lower generation probabilities than those shared by all four donors.

Germline CDR1 LNHDA, CDR2 SQIVND (reference sequence). The CDR3 is 15 amino acids. The assay was immunoSEQ multiplex PCR, and TCRdb's table has in-frame clones only and misses some. The sample carries hundreds of thousands of clones, less than 80% recorded once. Sequencing input: memory CD4+ T cells sorted from blood. Subset noted: CD45RA-negative fraction. V usage is TRBV19 and J usage is TRBJ2-5; 9 positions match TRBD2. This receptor was identified in a woman aged 25 to 45 in good health. The CDR3 here is CATKKREVYQETQYF. In nucleotides, the CDR3 is TGTGCTACTAAAAAGCGGGAGGTTTACCAAGAGACCCAGTACTTC.